This T cell receptor beta chain was recovered during a study of T cell responses to AZD1222 COVID-19 vaccine. As for this clone: Its target is unknown.

Profiled with immunoSEQ multiplex PCR; TCRdb holds only in-frame clones, not every one. The sample carries about 260,000 clones, over 85% recorded once. Study observations and caveats: Spike-specific TCR depth and breadth grew after two AZD1222 doses. The donor cohort was predominantly white British with a female majority, and clonal diversity may have been underestimated. Repertoires in all cases were sampled only once the peak T cell response had passed. Only a handful of AZD1222 recipients were seropositive at baseline.

The clonotype originates from an adult in good health. Here the sequenced sample was peripheral blood, taken on day 0 of AZD1222 vaccination.

This CDR3 is CASSWTTNTGELFF. DNA of the CDR3: TGTGCCAGCAGCTGGACCACGAACACCGGGGAGCTGTTTTTT. J is TRBJ2-2 and V is TRBV6-5; D gene ambiguous. Trimming pared 6 bases from V and 0 bases from J, leaving 8 bases between. The CDR3 contains 14 residues. Germline-derived CDR1 and CDR2 are MNHEY and SVGAGI.